The 24 T cell receptor beta chains presented below share a single source sample, sequenced in a study of molecular identifiers for immune sequencing clone quantification. TCRdb itself ran the PCR reads through MiXCR, one entry per CDR3 protein. Here the sample spans around 40,000 distinct CDR3 sequences, over 15% being singletons. Material for sequencing was naive CD8+ T cells from blood, with Jurkat cell RNA spiked in. Subset described: FACS-sorted CD8+CD4-CCR7+CD45RA+ naive T cells. The receptors were gathered from a human donor in good health. Some libraries in this study had Jurkat cell RNA spiked in.

In this sample, this clonotype turned up many times. The chain combines TRBV12-3 or TRBV12-4 with TRBJ2-5; tentatively, D is TRBD1 or TRBD2 (5 bases each). CDR3 size: 14 residues. Trimming stripped 2 bases from V and 1 base from J, with 8 bases between. This CDR3 reads CASSLLGTQETQYF. The CDR3 DNA reads TGTGCCAGCAGTTTACTGGGGACCCAAGAGACCCAGTACTTC.

Many counts were recorded for this clonotype. The CDR3, as DNA: TGTGCCAGCAGCGCAGCGGGAGTAGGCGAGACCCAGTACTTC. Residues: CASSAAGVGETQYF. The chain uses TRBV7-6 and TRBJ2-5; 8 bases are shared with TRBD2. Germline V lookup: CDR1 SGHVS, CDR2 FNYEAQ. V lost 5 bases and J lost 5; bases outside the gene matches: 7. The CDR3 contains 14 residues.

In its sample, this clonotype was seen a few times. A much more abundant neighbour one base away suggests this may be a read error. The chain employs TRBV7-2 and TRBJ2-7; weak D call: TRBD2 (5 bases). The CDR3 has 13 residues. Looked up from germline, CDR1 is SGHTA and CDR2 is FQGNSA. Trimming took off 5 bases at V and 7 bases at J, with 15 bases between the two ends. CDR3 sequence reads: CASSHGAGLEQYF. CDR3 DNA sequence: TGTGCCAGCAGCCACGGCGCGGGTTTAGAGCAGTACTTC.

Comments on this clonotype: A much larger clone is a single base away; this may be a read error. The chain is built from TRBV28 and TRBJ2-3, with a tentative D call TRBD2 (6 bases). The CDR3 extends over 16 amino acids. CDR1 is MDHEN, CDR2 SYDVKM, per germline. CDR3 sequence (DNA): TGTGCCAGCAGTTTACTCCTAGCGCGCCGCACAGATGCGCAGTATTTT. It translates to CASSLLLARRTDAQYF.

This clonotype was detected a few times. V is TRBV20-1 and J is TRBJ1-2, with unresolved D. CDR3 size: 14 residues. Deletions cut 0 bases from V and 4 bases from J, with 12 bases between. Germline V lookup: CDR1 DFQATT, CDR2 SNEGSKA (reference sequence). CDR3: CSARDPDKGYGYTF. The CDR3, as DNA: TGCAGTGCTAGAGATCCTGATAAGGGCTATGGCTACACCTTC.

As to this clonotype: One base away lies a much larger clone, so this may be a sequencing read error. The chain links TRBV4-2 to TRBJ2-1; no definite D call. The CDR3 length is 14 residues. Germline CDR1 and CDR2: LGHNA and YNFKEQ. DNA for the CDR3: TGTGCCAGCAGCCAAGAAAAGGGCGTTAATGAGCTGTTCTTC. Protein product: CASSQEKGVNELFF.

This clonotype occurred many times. V and J are TRBV5-6 and TRBJ1-2; D uncertain. The CDR3 contains 14 residues. The V gene lost 0 bases and the J gene lost 2 bases, with 8 bases spanning the gap. Germline CDR1 is SGHDT and CDR2 is YYEEEE. In DNA form, the CDR3 reads TGTGCCAGCAGCTTGGTCGACGCCAACTATGGCTACACCTTC. Protein sequence: CASSLVDANYGYTF.

This clonotype has ten or more counts. This rearrangement joins TRBV27 to TRBJ2-7; D ambiguous. Germline CDR1 reads MNHEY; CDR2 reads SMNVEV (reference sequence). Trimming shortened V by 1 base and J by 8 bases, and 15 bases separated the two germline ends. The CDR3 runs 14 residues. The CDR3 protein is CASSLLDAVWKQYF. DNA of the CDR3: TGTGCCAGCAGTTTATTGGACGCAGTCTGGAAGCAGTACTTC.

Points on this clonotype: Possible read error: a much larger clone is one base away. The CDR3 carries no conserved terminal phenylalanine or tryptophan, so it likely arises from a read error. The gene calls are TRBV19 and TRBJ1-5; the match to TRBD1 covers 10 bases. Per germline, CDR1 LNHDA and CDR2 SQIVND (reference sequence). The trim removed 5 bases at V and 7 bases at J, leaving 5 bases unmatched. The CDR3 covers 14 residues. The chain's CDR3 is CASSGDRGDQPQHL. CDR3 bases: TGTGCCAGTAGTGGGGACAGGGGCGACCAGCCCCAGCATCTT.

This chain joins TRBV4-3 and TRBJ2-3; TRBD2 matches 10 bases. The CDR3 runs 15 residues. The J segment lost 5 bases and the V segment lost 1 base, leaving 3 bases of the junction unmatched. Per the germline V gene, CDR1 is LGHNA and CDR2 is YSLEER. The CDR3 DNA is TGCGCCAGCAGCCAAGCTAGCGGGGGACTAGATACGCAGTATTTT. Amino acid sequence: CASSQASGGLDTQYF.

This clonotype came up many times. This sequence joins TRBV14 and TRBJ2-1, with a possible D match to TRBD2 (6 bases). With 4 bases removed from V and 3 bases from J, the gap between germline ends came to 16 bases. CDR1 SGHDN and CDR2 FVKESK come from the germline V gene. There are 16 residues in the CDR3. The CDR3 DNA reads TGTGCCAGCAGCCCTCCCGGGGGAACTAACTACAATGAGCAGTTCTTC. This sequence encodes CASSPPGGTNYNEQFF. Full variable domain (outside the CDR3, taken from reference TRBV14 and TRBJ2-1): EAGVTQFPSHSVIEKGQTVTLRCDPISGHDNLYWYRRVMGKEIKFLLHFVKESKQDESGMPNNRFLAERTGGTYSTLKVQPAELEDSGVYFCASSPPGGTNYNEQFFGPGTRLTVL.

This clonotype was picked up many times. The rearrangement links TRBV2 to TRBJ2-4; D is perhaps TRBD1 or TRBD2 (5 bases each). Trimming stripped 2 bases from V and 0 bases from J, with 14 bases between. The CDR3 is 17 residues long. Germline V gives CDR1 SNHLY, CDR2 FYNNEI. The CDR3 DNA reads as TGTGCCAGCAGTGAACGAGGGACCTACCGAGCCAAAAACATTCAGTACTTC. Its protein product is CASSERGTYRAKNIQYF. The variable domain in full, with the rest retrieved from reference TRBV2 and TRBJ2-4, is EPEVTQTPSHQVTQMGQEVILRCVPISNHLYFYWYRQILGQKVEFLVSFYNNEISEKSEIFDDQFSVERPDGSNFTLKIRSTKLEDSAMYFCASSERGTYRAKNIQYFGAGTRLSVL.

This clonotype is classed as medium-sized. The genes are TRBV28 and TRBJ2-6; no firm D call. The CDR3 has 13 residues. V gave up 8 bases and J gave up 0 bases, with 5 bases separating them. CDR1 is MDHEN and CDR2 is SYDVKM in the germline V gene. The CDR3 bases are TGTGCCAGCTCGGGCTCTGGGGCCAACGTCCTGACTTTC. It specifies CASSGSGANVLTF.

The rearrangement joins TRBV29-1 to TRBJ1-2, with 7 positions matching TRBD1. Germline values: CDR1 SQVTM, CDR2 ANQGSEA. This CDR3 is 19 amino acids long. The ends lost 2 bases at V and 5 bases at J; junction bases unmatched: 23. The CDR3 is CSVETIGGQGEELTYGYTF. The CDR3 region has the DNA TGCAGCGTTGAAACCATCGGGGGGCAGGGGGAAGAACTAACGTATGGCTACACCTTC.

In its sample, this clonotype was seen many times. This sequence joins TRBV7-2 and TRBJ2-7; possibly TRBD2 for D (6 bases). The CDR3 is made up of 15 amino acids. Trimming shortened V by 3 bases and J by 0 bases, and 12 bases separated the two germline ends. Germline V gene lookup returns CDR1 SGHTA and CDR2 FQGNSA. CDR3 nucleotide sequence: TGTGCCAGCAGCTTCCAGGAGGGTGCCTCCTACGAGCAGTACTTC. This gives the protein CASSFQEGASYEQYF.

This clonotype turned up a few times. This chain connects TRBV29-1 to TRBJ1-1, with 11 nucleotides matching TRBD1. V gave up 6 bases and J gave up 4 bases; unmatched junction bases: 7. Germline V CDR1 and CDR2: SQVTM, ANQGSEA. The CDR3 is made up of 14 amino acids. The CDR3 nucleotides are TGCAGCGTCGCGTATGGGACAGGGGGCACTGAAGCTTTCTTT. Encoded protein: CSVAYGTGGTEAFF. The full variable domain, completed using reference TRBV29-1 and TRBJ1-1, is SAVISQKPSRDICQRGTSLTIQCQVDSQVTMMFWYRQQPGQSLTLIATANQGSEATYESGFVIDKFPISRPNLTFSTLTVSNMSPEDSSIYLCSVAYGTGGTEAFFGQGTRLTVV.

This clonotype showed up many times. The V gene is TRBV3-1, the J gene TRBJ1-1, with a possible D match to TRBD1 (5 bases). CDR1 and CDR2 from the germline V gene are LGHDT and YNNKEL (reference sequence). The CDR3 extends over 14 amino acids. Trimming removed 6 bases at V and 4 bases at J, with 15 bases between. CDR3: CASRETQRGTEAFF. The CDR3 nucleotides are TGTGCCAGCAGGGAAACTCAGAGGGGCACTGAAGCTTTCTTT.

This chain joins TRBV20-1 and TRBJ2-7; 9 bases map to TRBD1. V lost 5 bases to trimming and J lost 3 bases; unmatched junction nucleotides: 8. This CDR3 contains 14 residues. Germline assignment: CDR1 DFQATT and CDR2 SNEGSKA (reference sequence). CDR3 nucleotides: TGCAGTGCTCCTCTTCGGGACAGGGTCTACGAGCAGTACTTC. It is translated as CSAPLRDRVYEQYF.

This clonotype was found many times. J is TRBJ2-1 and V is TRBV4-1, with D perhaps TRBD2 (5 bases). Germline CDR1 MGHRA, CDR2 YSYEKL. The CDR3 is made up of 15 amino acids. Trimming left V 0 bases short and J 3 bases short, with 9 bases between. CDR3 sequence: CASSQDFRDYNEQFF. CDR3 bases: TGCGCCAGCAGCCAAGATTTCCGGGACTACAATGAGCAGTTCTTC.

This chain joins TRBV19 and TRBJ2-1, with a weak D call TRBD2 (5 bases). Germline CDR1 is LNHDA and CDR2 is SQIVND (reference sequence). This CDR3 has 15 amino acids. V lost 3 bases to trimming and J lost 1 base, with 10 bases between them. This chain's CDR3 is CASSIGLESYNEQFF. In DNA form, the CDR3 reads TGTGCCAGTAGTATCGGACTCGAGTCCTACAATGAGCAGTTCTTC. Drawing the rest from reference TRBV19 and TRBJ2-1, the complete variable domain is DGGITQSPKYLFRKEGQNVTLSCEQNLNHDAMYWYRQDPGQGLRLIYYSQIVNDFQKGDIAEGYSVSREKKESFPLTVTSAQKNPTAFYLCASSIGLESYNEQFFGPGTRLTVL.

Note on this clonotype: A much larger clone is a single base away; this may be a read error. A read error is likely, as this CDR3 ends without the conserved phenylalanine or tryptophan. CDR3 sequence: CASREGATVEQFL. CDR3 nucleotide sequence: TGTGCCAGCAGGGAGGGAGCGACAGTTGAGCAGTTCCTC. This chain joins TRBV5-4 and TRBJ2-1, with D possibly TRBD2 on 6 matching bases. V was clipped by 5 bases and J by 9 bases, with 15 bases between them. The CDR3 has 13 amino acids. Germline-derived CDR1 and CDR2 are SGHNT and YYREEE (reference sequence).

This clonotype was counted many times. V is TRBV12-3 or TRBV12-4 and J is TRBJ2-5, with 10 bases aligning to TRBD2. CDR3 length: 16 amino acids. After removal of 3 bases from V and 2 bases from J, the junction contained 6 bases not matched to a gene. The CDR3 protein is CASSLSVAGGQETQYF. The CDR3 coding sequence is TGTGCCAGCAGTTTGTCGGTAGCGGGGGGACAAGAGACCCAGTACTTC.

This clonotype was observed at least ten times. The chain joins TRBV18 to TRBJ2-3, with 8 positions matching TRBD2. This CDR3 has 15 amino acids. V shed 4 bases, J shed 4 bases, and the junction held 7 bases outside the gene matches. Germline values: CDR1 KGHSH, CDR2 LQKENI. The CDR3 sequence is CASSLRSGGADTQYF. CDR3 DNA sequence: TGTGCCAGCTCACTCAGAAGCGGGGGAGCAGATACGCAGTATTTT. Combining the CDR3 with reference TRBV18 and TRBJ2-3 gives the whole variable domain NAGVMQNPRHLVRRRGQEARLRCSPMKGHSHVYWYRQLPEEGLKFMVYLQKENIIDESGMPKERFSAEFPKEGPSILRIQQVVRGDSAAYFCASSLRSGGADTQYFGPGTRLTVL.

With respect to this clonotype: At one of its ends the junction is not consistent with the germline gene, which may arise from a read error. This chain's CDR3 is CAWSRDRGFAEVFF. The DNA for the CDR3 is TGTGCCTGGAGTAGGGACAGGGGGTTTGCTGAAGTTTTCTTT. The chain has TRBV30 and TRBJ1-1; 11 bases line up with TRBD1. The CDR3 extends over 14 amino acids. Germline lookup yields CDR1 GTSNPN and CDR2 SVGIG (reference sequence).